The 15 T cell receptor beta chains listed next were all sequenced from one sample in a study of graft-versus-host responses after intestinal transplantation. Sequencing used immunoSEQ multiplex PCR; TCRdb keeps in-frame clones, though not all of them. This sample yields around 13,000 clones, of which roughly 93% are seen a single time; 4% to 5.5% belongs to the top ten. The source was PBMCs, collected approximately 960 days after intestinal transplantation. Receptors were obtained from a human patient who received an intestinal transplant, so some T cells may come from the graft donor.

The chain is built from TRBV7-9 and TRBJ2-5; no clear D gene. V dropped 5 bases and J dropped 5 bases, with 12 bases sitting between them. CDR1 and CDR2 (germline): SEHNR, FQNEAQ (reference sequence). This CDR3 is built from 13 residues. CDR3 loop: CASSPDIVETQYF. CDR3 in DNA: TGTGCCAGCAGCCCCGACATTGTGGAGACCCAGTACTTC.

The CDR3 region is CASSAQGSNTEAFF. CDR3 coding DNA: TGTGCCAGCAGTGCCCAGGGGTCGAACACTGAAGCTTTCTTT. The chain is built from TRBV2 and TRBJ1-1, with a possible D match to TRBD1 (6 bases). CDR3 size: 14 residues. With 4 bases removed from V and 1 base from J, the gap between germline ends came to 10 bases. CDR1 SNHLY and CDR2 FYNNEI come from the germline V gene.

The chain links TRBV7-3 to TRBJ1-1; D not resolved. The V end was cut by 3 bases, the J end by 1 base, with 9 bases between. CDR3 length: 14 residues. The V gene's germline CDR1 is SGHTA and CDR2 FQGTGA. The CDR3 reads CASSLLGQNTEAFF. As DNA, the CDR3 is TGTGCCAGCAGCTTGTTGGGCCAGAACACTGAAGCTTTCTTT.

This chain uses TRBV6-4 with TRBJ2-4; 7 bases are shared with TRBD2. The germline V gene encodes CDR1 MRHNA and CDR2 SNTAGT. V trimming: 6 bases; J trimming: 1 base; junction bases outside the gene matches: 0. The CDR3 runs to 13 residues. CDR3 coding DNA: TGTGCCAGCAGCGGGGGGGCCAAAAACATTCAGTACTTC. Residues: CASSGGAKNIQYF.

This chain connects TRBV9 to TRBJ2-3; TRBD2 aligns across 8 bases. The CDR3 sequence is 16 residues long. Germline CDR1 is SGDLS and CDR2 is YYNGEE. Losses at the gene ends were 3 bases for V and 3 bases for J; bases not matched to a gene: 9. Written as DNA, the CDR3 is TGTGCCAGCAGCGACCTACTAGCGGTGAAGACAGATACGCAGTATTTT. Its translation is CASSDLLAVKTDTQYF.

The chain combines TRBV5-6 with TRBJ2-7, with D uncertain. In germline, CDR1 is SGHDT, CDR2 YYEEEE. V was shortened by 1 base and J by 4 bases, with 6 bases between the two germline ends. The CDR3 length is 12 residues. The CDR3 sequence is CASSLNGYEQYF. Here the CDR3 DNA reads TGTGCCAGCAGCTTGAACGGGTACGAGCAGTACTTC.

V usage is TRBV9 and J usage is TRBJ2-7; possibly TRBD2 for D (5 bases). The CDR3 runs 13 residues. Trimming took off 3 bases at V and 7 bases at J, with 14 bases between the two ends. Germline loops: CDR1 SGDLS, CDR2 YYNGEE. In DNA form, the CDR3 reads TGTGCCAGCAGCGCGGAAAGTCCGGGGGAGCAGTACTTC. Translating it yields CASSAESPGEQYF.

This CDR3 is CASSQGQAQAFF. CDR3 nucleotide sequence: TGTGCCAGCAGCCAAGGACAGGCTCAAGCTTTCTTT. The genes are TRBV28 and TRBJ1-1; 7 positions agree with TRBD1. The CDR3 is made up of 12 amino acids. In germline, CDR1 is MDHEN, CDR2 SYDVKM. The V gene end was trimmed by 6 bases and the J gene end by 9 bases; junction bases not matched to a gene: 7.

The V call is TRBV9, the J call TRBJ2-5; possibly TRBD1 or TRBD2 for D (7 bases each). This CDR3 spans 17 amino acids. The V gene lost 4 bases and the J gene lost 0 bases, with 19 bases spanning the gap. Per the germline V gene, CDR1 is SGDLS and CDR2 is YYNGEE. The CDR3 nucleotides read TGTGCCAGCAGCCTAATGGGAGGGGGCCAGTACCAAGAGACCCAGTACTTC. It codes for CASSLMGGGQYQETQYF. Supplemented by reference TRBV9 and TRBJ2-5, the full variable domain reads DSGVTQTPKHLITATGQRVTLRCSPRSGDLSVYWYQQSLDQGLQFLIQYYNGEERAKGNILERFSAQQFPDLHSELNLSSLELGDSALYFCASSLMGGGQYQETQYFGPGTRLLVL.

This sequence joins TRBV10-3 and TRBJ2-7; no clear D. V was pared by 6 bases and J by 2 bases, with 8 bases between. Germline assignment: CDR1 ENHRY and CDR2 SYGVKD. The CDR3 has 12 residues. For the CDR3, the DNA is TGTGCCATCAGCCCGGGTCCCTACGAGCAGTACTTC. Translated: CAISPGPYEQYF.

This clone was seen a single time. The chain has TRBV6-5 and TRBJ2-7; TRBD1 agrees at 7 bases. The CDR3 spans 15 residues. Germline V gene lookup returns CDR1 MNHEY and CDR2 SVGAGI. Trimming cost V 2 bases and J 4 bases; bases outside gene matches: 8. Written as DNA, the CDR3 is TGTGCCAGCAGTTACGAGACAGGGATAGGGTACGAGCAGTACTTC. As protein: CASSYETGIGYEQYF.

The V gene is TRBV12-5, the J gene TRBJ2-7; weak D call: TRBD2 (6 bases). CDR1 is LGHNT, CDR2 FRNRAP, per germline. The V gene lost 7 bases and the J gene lost 6 bases, with 19 bases spanning the gap. This CDR3 contains 14 residues. As DNA, the CDR3 is TGTGCTAGTGCCCTGTGGGGGGAAGCCCCCGAGCAGTACTTC. This translates into CASALWGEAPEQYF.

This chain links TRBV5-1 with TRBJ1-6; D is uncertain. The CDR3 consists of 14 residues. Looked up from germline, CDR1 is SGHRS and CDR2 is YFSETQ. Trimming cost V 7 bases and J 7 bases, with 15 bases left between them. CDR3 coding DNA: TGCGCCAGCGCTAGAGACGGGCAGAATTCACCCCTCCACTTT. Residues: CASARDGQNSPLHF.

The rearrangement joins TRBV6-6 to TRBJ1-1; weak D call: TRBD1 (5 bases). Germline assignment: CDR1 MNHNY and CDR2 SVGAGI (reference sequence). Trimming left V 6 bases short and J 4 bases short, with 9 bases between. This CDR3 contains 12 residues. The CDR3 here is CASRGRGTEAFF. The CDR3 nucleotides are TGTGCCAGCAGGGGGCGGGGCACTGAAGCTTTCTTT.

The J gene is TRBJ1-2, the V gene TRBV21-1. TRBV21-1 is tagged as a pseudogene. The CDR3 has 14 residues. CDR3 bases: TGTGCCAGCAGCAAAAGTTCGGAGGTGGATGGCTACACCTTC. Its translation: CASSKSSEVDGYTF.